This entry lists 22 T cell receptor beta chains sequenced from one sample in a study of shared clonotypes between healthy human individuals. Sequenced by immunoSEQ multiplex PCR; TCRdb stores in-frame clones only, minus some. The data show over 2 million clones, with around 96% seen just once and 1.1% held by the top ten. CD8 cells regarded as naive lacked CD45RO, were positively chosen for CCR7, and omitted terminally differentiated effector memory CD45RA+ cells. The sample consisted of naive CD8+ T cells sorted from blood. These receptors all come from a man aged 18 to 29 in good health.

The chain couples TRBV11-2 to TRBJ2-5; a weak D match, TRBD1 (6 bases). V gave up 1 base and J gave up 2 bases, with 14 bases separating them. This CDR3 has 16 residues. The germline CDR1 and CDR2 sequences are SGHAT and FQNNGV. CDR3 sequence reads: CASSLGGLGGQETQYF. The CDR3 DNA reads as TGTGCCAGCAGCTTAGGGGGATTAGGGGGACAAGAGACCCAGTACTTC.

The chain carries TRBV5-6 and TRBJ2-1; maybe TRBD1 (6 bases). V shed 7 bases and J shed 6 bases, with 17 bases lying between them. The CDR3 totals 14 residues. Germline CDR1 is SGHDT and CDR2 is YYEEEE. CDR3 DNA sequence: TGTGCCAGCGATAGATGGGGGCTAAGCAATGAGCAGTTCTTC. Translating it yields CASDRWGLSNEQFF.

This chain joins TRBV28 and TRBJ2-1; TRBD2 might be the D (5 bases). CDR1 is MDHEN, CDR2 SYDVKM, per germline. The V and J ends lost 3 bases and 0 bases respectively, with 12 bases between them. CDR3 size: 16 residues. The CDR3, as DNA: TGTGCCAGCAGTTTTGTACTAGATAGCTCCTACAATGAGCAGTTCTTC. Encoded protein: CASSFVLDSSYNEQFF. Together with reference TRBV28 and TRBJ2-1, the CDR3 gives the full variable domain: DVKVTQSSRYLVKRTGEKVFLECVQDMDHENMFWYRQDPGLGLRLIYFSYDVKMKEKGDIPEGYSVSREKKERFSLILESASTNQTSMYLCASSFVLDSSYNEQFFGPGTRLTVL.

This rearrangement joins TRBV2 to TRBJ2-2; D uncertain. Germline CDR1 reads SNHLY; CDR2 reads FYNNEI. CDR3 size: 13 residues. The germline V and J ends were trimmed by 5 bases and 4 bases, with 8 bases remaining between them. CDR3 nucleotides: TGTGCCAGCAGTCAACTTGGCACCGGGGAGCTGTTTTTT. Translation gives CASSQLGTGELFF.

The chain is built from TRBV29-1 and TRBJ2-7; D remains unclear. Between the trimmed V and J ends, which lost 7 bases and 2 bases, there was a span of 21 bases. Germline V gives CDR1 SQVTM, CDR2 ANQGSEA. The CDR3 spans 15 residues. The CDR3 loop is CSARLRTTETYEQYF. The CDR3 DNA reads TGCAGCGCTCGCCTCCGGACGACCGAGACCTACGAGCAGTACTTC.

V usage is TRBV5-6 and J usage is TRBJ2-7, with D unresolved. Germline V gene lookup returns CDR1 SGHDT and CDR2 YYEEEE. Trimming removed 3 bases from V and 3 bases from J, with 7 bases in between. The CDR3 consists of 12 residues. The CDR3 loop reads CASSSADYEQYF. The CDR3 coding sequence is TGTGCCAGCAGCTCGGCCGACTACGAGCAGTACTTC.

The CDR3 protein is CAISDGTGGENTEAFF. The DNA for the CDR3 is TGTGCCATCAGTGATGGGACAGGGGGCGAGAACACTGAAGCTTTCTTT. J is TRBJ1-1 and V is TRBV10-3, with TRBD1 identical over 12 bases. V shed 3 bases and J 1 base; nucleotides not matched to a gene: 3. The germline V gene has CDR1 ENHRY and CDR2 SYGVKD. CDR3 length: 16 amino acids.

Regarding this clone: The same CDR3 also results from other DNA sequences found in this sample. The J gene is TRBJ2-7, the V gene TRBV7-2; D call uncertain. In germline, CDR1 is SGHTA, CDR2 FQGNSA. V lost 5 bases and J lost 1, with 3 bases in between. The CDR3 has 11 amino acids. This CDR3 reads CASSLSYEQYF. In DNA form, the CDR3 reads TGTGCCAGCAGCCTATCCTACGAGCAGTACTTC.

This chain joins TRBV11-1 and TRBJ2-5; 8 bases agree with TRBD1. Germline trimming cut 6 bases from V and 7 bases from J; bases unmatched to any gene: 13. The CDR3 spans 15 residues. From germline, CDR1 is SGHAT and CDR2 FQDESV (reference sequence). CDR3 nucleotide sequence: TGTGCCAGCAGACATCCGGGACAGGATTTTGGGACCCAGTACTTC. Translated, it gives CASRHPGQDFGTQYF.

This clone was seen once. The V and J genes are TRBV18 and TRBJ1-1, with TRBD1 as a possible D gene (5 bases). The V end was cut by 3 bases, the J end by 5 bases, with 13 bases between. The CDR3 loop spans 14 amino acids. The germline V gene has CDR1 KGHSH and CDR2 LQKENI. The CDR3: CASSPSVGETEAFF. The CDR3 DNA sequence: TGTGCCAGCTCACCGTCTGTGGGGGAGACTGAAGCTTTCTTT.

V usage is TRBV13 and J usage is TRBJ2-3; 9 bases line up with TRBD1. CDR3 length: 14 amino acids. Germline CDR1 is PRHDT and CDR2 is FYEKMQ (reference sequence). With 5 bases clipped from V and 1 base from J, the junction kept 1 base outside the gene matches. The CDR3 is CASSRDRGTDTQYF. DNA of the CDR3: TGTGCCAGCAGCCGGGACAGGGGCACAGATACGCAGTATTTT.

V usage is TRBV7-3 and J usage is TRBJ2-1; TRBD1 aligns across 8 bases. CDR1 SGHTA and CDR2 FQGTGA come from the germline V gene. V lost 5 bases and J lost 8; bases outside the gene matches: 8. The CDR3 loop spans 14 amino acids. The DNA of the CDR3 is TGTGCCAGCAGCCCCGAGACAGGGGTCGATGAGCAGTTCTTC. This codes for CASSPETGVDEQFF.

The chain recombines TRBV10-3 with TRBJ2-1; no definite D call. This CDR3 spans 18 amino acids. Germline V gene data show CDR1 as ENHRY and CDR2 as SYGVKD. Trimming took 0 bases from V and 4 from J, leaving 19 bases between them. In DNA, the CDR3 is TGTGCCATCAGTGAGTCGGCCGGGTCCTCCCTTAAATACAATGAGCAGTTCTTC. Translating it yields CAISESAGSSLKYNEQFF.

The genes are TRBV5-5 and TRBJ2-7, with D possibly matching TRBD1 (5 bases). This CDR3 has 15 amino acids. V was shortened by 4 bases and J by 3 bases, with 17 bases between the two germline ends. From germline, CDR1 is SGHKS and CDR2 YYEKEE (reference sequence). This CDR3 reads CASSPLGPGGYEQYF. The CDR3 DNA reads TGTGCCAGCAGCCCCCTGGGGCCCGGCGGCTACGAGCAGTACTTC.

V gene TRBV2 combines with J gene TRBJ1-5; D is unclear. The CDR3 is 12 amino acids. The V and J ends lost 7 bases and 3 bases respectively, with 7 bases between them. CDR1 is SNHLY and CDR2 is FYNNEI in the germline V gene. CDR3 in DNA: TGTGCCAGCAAGTTAGACAATCAGCCCCAGCATTTT. It is translated as CASKLDNQPQHF.

The chain joins TRBV4-1 to TRBJ1-6; 11 nucleotides align to TRBD1. There are 14 residues in the CDR3. Germline V CDR1 and CDR2: MGHRA, YSYEKL. V was pared by 6 bases and J by 13 bases, with 8 bases of the junction left unmatched. CDR3 region: CASSLRDRGSPLHF. The CDR3 DNA sequence: TGCGCCAGCAGTCTCCGGGACAGGGGGTCCCCCCTCCACTTT.

This chain uses TRBV5-8 with TRBJ2-7; weak D call: TRBD2 (6 bases). In germline, CDR1 is SGHTS, CDR2 YDEGEE. With 0 bases removed from V and 7 bases from J, the gap between germline ends came to 11 bases. This CDR3 contains 13 residues. CDR3 region: CASSLAIAGEQYF. The CDR3 DNA follows: TGTGCCAGCAGCTTGGCCATTGCGGGGGAGCAGTACTTC.

The J gene is TRBJ2-5, the V gene TRBV19; D might be TRBD1 (6 bases). The CDR3 extends over 12 amino acids. V was pared by 4 bases and J by 5 bases, with 8 bases between. Per germline, CDR1 LNHDA and CDR2 SQIVND (reference sequence). The CDR3: CASSTQGETQYF. The CDR3 DNA reads TGTGCCAGTAGTACCCAGGGGGAGACCCAGTACTTC.

The genes are TRBV6-5 and TRBJ1-1, with unresolved D. Germline V gene lookup returns CDR1 MNHEY and CDR2 SVGAGI. This CDR3 spans 14 amino acids. Deletions cut 0 bases from V and 2 bases from J, with 7 bases between. The CDR3 DNA is TGTGCCAGCAGTTACTCGTACACTAACACTGAAGCTTTCTTT. Its translation: CASSYSYTNTEAFF.

As to this clone: The same CDR3 can be traced to other DNA sequences in this sample. The chain recombines TRBV27 with TRBJ1-1, with D unclear. Germline V lookup: CDR1 MNHEY, CDR2 SMNVEV (reference sequence). V gave up 4 bases and J gave up 0 bases, with 6 bases separating them. This CDR3 has 13 amino acids. The CDR3 loop reads CASSSRLNTEAFF. The CDR3 nucleotides are TGTGCCAGCAGTTCAAGATTGAACACTGAAGCTTTCTTT.

This clone was seen once. V usage is TRBV9 and J usage is TRBJ2-1; D gene unclear. The CDR3 is 14 amino acids. Germline V lookup: CDR1 SGDLS, CDR2 YYNGEE. V shed 4 bases and J shed 0 bases, with 8 bases lying between them. In nucleotides, the CDR3 is TGTGCCAGCAGCCCGTTCCTCTCCTACAATGAGCAGTTCTTC. This sequence encodes CASSPFLSYNEQFF.

The rearrangement uses TRBV5-4 and TRBJ1-1; D not certain. CDR3 size: 15 residues. The V and J ends lost 3 bases and 2 bases respectively, with 14 bases between them. The germline CDR1 and CDR2 sequences are SGHNT and YYREEE (reference sequence). The DNA for the CDR3 is TGTGCCAGCAGCTCCCCGGCTAGGGCAAACACTGAAGCTTTCTTT. This sequence encodes CASSSPARANTEAFF.